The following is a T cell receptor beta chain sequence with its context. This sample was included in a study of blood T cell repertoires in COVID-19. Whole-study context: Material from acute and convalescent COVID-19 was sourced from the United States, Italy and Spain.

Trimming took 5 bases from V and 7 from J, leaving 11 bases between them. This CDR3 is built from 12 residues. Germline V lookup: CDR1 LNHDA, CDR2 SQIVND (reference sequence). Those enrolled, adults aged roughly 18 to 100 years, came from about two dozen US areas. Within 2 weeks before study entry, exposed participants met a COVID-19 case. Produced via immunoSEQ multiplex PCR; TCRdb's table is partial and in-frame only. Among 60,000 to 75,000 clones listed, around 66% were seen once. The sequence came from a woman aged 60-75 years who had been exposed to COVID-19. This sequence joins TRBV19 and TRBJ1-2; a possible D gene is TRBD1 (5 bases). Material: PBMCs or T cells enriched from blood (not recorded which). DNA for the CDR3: TGTGCCAGTAGTCACAGGACGCGTGGCTACACCTTC. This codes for CASSHRTRGYTF.